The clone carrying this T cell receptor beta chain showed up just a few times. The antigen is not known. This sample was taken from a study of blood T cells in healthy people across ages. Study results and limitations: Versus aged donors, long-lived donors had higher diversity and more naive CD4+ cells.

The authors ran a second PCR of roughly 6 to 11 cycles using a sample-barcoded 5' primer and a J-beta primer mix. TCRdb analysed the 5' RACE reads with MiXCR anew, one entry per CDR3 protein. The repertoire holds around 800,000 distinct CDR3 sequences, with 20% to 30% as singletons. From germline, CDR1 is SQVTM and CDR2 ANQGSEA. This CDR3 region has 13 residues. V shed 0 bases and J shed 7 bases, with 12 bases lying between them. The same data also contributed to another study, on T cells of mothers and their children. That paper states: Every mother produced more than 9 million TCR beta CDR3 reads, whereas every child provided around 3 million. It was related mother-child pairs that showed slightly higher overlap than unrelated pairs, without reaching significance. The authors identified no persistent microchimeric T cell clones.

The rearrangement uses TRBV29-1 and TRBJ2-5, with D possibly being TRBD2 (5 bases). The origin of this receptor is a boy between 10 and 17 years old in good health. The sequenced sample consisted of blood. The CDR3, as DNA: TGCAGCGTTGAAGAGGGTCTGGCGGGGACCCAGTACTTC. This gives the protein CSVEEGLAGTQYF.